This T cell receptor (beta chain) was captured in a study of blood T cell repertoires in COVID-19. In its sample, this clone was seen once. Clones were sequenced by immunoSEQ multiplex PCR, and TCRdb holds only the in-frame ones, with some missing. The sample includes about 82,000 clones, 80% of them seen just once. The TCR was taken from a woman in her thirties or forties with active or convalescent COVID-19. The sample consisted of peripheral blood.

The CDR3 DNA follows: TGTGCCAGCAGTTTGGGCGGGCCCTATGGCTACACCTTC. Translation gives CASSLGGPYGYTF. The chain uses TRBV12-3 or TRBV12-4 and TRBJ1-2; D ambiguous. The CDR3 covers 13 residues. Trimming shortened V by 3 bases and J by 4 bases, and 9 bases separated the two germline ends.